The 15 T cell receptor beta chains reported below all come from one sample, sequenced in a study of vaccination and CD4 T cells after COVID-19. Once obtained from cultured CD4+ T cells, the DNA was sequenced using the Oncomine TCR Beta short-read assay. TCRdb reprocessed the PCR reads with MiXCR, giving one entry per CDR3 protein. The sample lists over 11,000 distinct CDR3 sequences, about 50% occurring once. No antigen has been identified for these receptors. The treatment was: roughly nine-day PBMC culture with coronavirus spike peptide pools or control peptides (ViraFEST assay). The specimen comprised CD4+ T cells from blood, cultured in vitro, sampled before SARS-CoV-2 vaccination. The receptor source for this set is a human donor who had recovered from COVID-19.

This rearrangement joins TRBV20-1 to TRBJ1-1; D unclear. Germline V lookup: CDR1 DFQATT, CDR2 SNEGSKA (reference sequence). With 0 bases removed from V and 0 bases from J, the gap between germline ends came to 17 bases. This CDR3 is built from 17 residues. In DNA form, the CDR3 reads TGCAGTGCTAGAGATCCGTCGGGCCAGCTGATGAACACTGAAGCTTTCTTT. Protein: CSARDPSGQLMNTEAFF.

The V gene is TRBV11-2, the J gene TRBJ1-1; weak D call: TRBD1 (6 bases). The CDR3 contains 19 residues. Trimming left V 3 bases short and J 3 bases short, with 26 bases between. Germline lookup yields CDR1 SGHAT and CDR2 FQNNGV. This CDR3 reads CASSFWAGERGLRDTEAFF. The CDR3, as DNA: TGTGCCAGCAGCTTTTGGGCAGGGGAAAGGGGCTTAAGAGACACTGAAGCTTTCTTT. Together with reference TRBV11-2 and TRBJ1-1, the CDR3 gives the full variable domain: EAGVAQSPRYKIIEKRQSVAFWCNPISGHATLYWYQQILGQGPKLLIQFQNNGVVDDSQLPKDRFSAERLKGVDSTLKIQPAKLEDSAVYLCASSFWAGERGLRDTEAFFGQGTRLTVV.

V is TRBV7-8 and J is TRBJ2-7, with TRBD2 matching 10 bases. The CDR3 has 15 amino acids. Germline trimming cut 5 bases from V and 5 bases from J; bases unmatched to any gene: 9. Looked up from germline, CDR1 is SGHVS and CDR2 is FQNEAQ. In nucleotides, the CDR3 is TGTGCCAGCAGCGCCGCTAGCGGGAGTCCGGACGAGCAGTACTTC. Its protein is CASSAASGSPDEQYF.

The chain is built from TRBV20-1 and TRBJ1-5; D gene uncertain. Germline values: CDR1 DFQATT, CDR2 SNEGSKA (reference sequence). The V and J ends lost 5 bases and 5 bases respectively, with 13 bases between them. The CDR3 contains 13 residues. The CDR3 loop is CSAGRRSDQPQHF. In nucleotides, the CDR3 is TGCAGTGCTGGACGGCGGTCAGATCAGCCCCAGCATTTT.

This rearrangement joins TRBV6-1 to TRBJ2-7; D gene unclear. The CDR3 extends over 13 amino acids. V was shortened by 7 bases and J by 1 base, with 11 bases between the two germline ends. Per germline, CDR1 MNHNS and CDR2 SASEGT. CDR3 residues: CASTSGQSYEQYF. The DNA for the CDR3 is TGTGCCAGCACCTCTGGGCAGTCCTACGAGCAGTACTTC.

The gene calls are TRBV27 and TRBJ2-7; TRBD2 matches 9 bases. This CDR3 spans 16 amino acids. Trimming at V came to 1 base and at J to 4 bases, leaving 8 bases not matched to a gene. Per germline, CDR1 MNHEY and CDR2 SMNVEV (reference sequence). CDR3 amino acids: CASSLLGSGSLYEQYF. The CDR3 nucleotides read TGTGCCAGCAGTTTATTGGGTAGCGGGAGTTTGTACGAGCAGTACTTC.

This clonotype has a handful of counts. The J gene is TRBJ2-3, the V gene TRBV6-1; D might be TRBD2 (6 bases). Germline lookup yields CDR1 MNHNS and CDR2 SASEGT. The V gene lost 0 bases and the J gene lost 6 bases, with 7 bases spanning the gap. This CDR3 is built from 13 residues. CDR3 residues: CASSEAAGDTQYF. The DNA of the CDR3 is TGTGCCAGCAGTGAAGCTGCGGGGGATACGCAGTATTTT.

This clonotype was counted between two and nine times. The gene calls are TRBV20-1 and TRBJ2-3, with TRBD2 matching over 8 bases. The J segment lost 5 bases and the V segment lost 5 bases, leaving 6 bases of the junction unmatched. The germline V gene encodes CDR1 DFQATT and CDR2 SNEGSKA (reference sequence). The CDR3 has 13 amino acids. The chain's CDR3 is CSAASGGGDTQYF. CDR3 sequence (DNA): TGCAGTGCTGCGAGCGGGGGTGGAGATACGCAGTATTTT.

V is TRBV6-5 and J is TRBJ1-2; D gene uncertain. The V and J ends lost 2 bases and 2 bases respectively, with 12 bases between them. The germline V gene has CDR1 MNHEY and CDR2 SVGAGI. This CDR3 is 15 amino acids long. The CDR3 protein is CASSYTEQTNYGYTF. The CDR3 region has the DNA TGTGCCAGCAGTTACACCGAACAGACCAACTATGGCTACACCTTC.

J is TRBJ1-1 and V is TRBV6-1; the D is unclear. The CDR3 contains 15 residues. Germline CDR1 is MNHNS and CDR2 is SASEGT. Trimming removed 6 bases at V and 5 bases at J, with 19 bases between. Here the CDR3 reads CASSDPYVRTTEAFF. Written as DNA, the CDR3 is TGTGCCAGCAGCGACCCCTATGTCAGGACTACTGAAGCTTTCTTT.

This clonotype has a handful of counts. The V call is TRBV20-1, the J call TRBJ1-1; maybe TRBD1 (6 bases). The CDR3 extends over 14 amino acids. Germline lookup yields CDR1 DFQATT and CDR2 SNEGSKA (reference sequence). V was shortened by 4 bases and J by 0 bases, with 12 bases between the two germline ends. The CDR3 sequence is CSATRQAMNTEAFF. DNA for the CDR3: TGCAGTGCTACACGACAGGCCATGAACACTGAAGCTTTCTTT.

The CDR3 sequence is CASSLDPGPVSPLHF. CDR3 in DNA: TGTGCCAGCAGCTTAGATCCAGGGCCGGTCTCACCCCTCCACTTT. The chain recombines TRBV7-2 with TRBJ1-6; a weak D match, TRBD1 (5 bases). Trimming stripped 1 base from V and 10 bases from J, with 14 bases between. This CDR3 is 15 amino acids long. CDR1 and CDR2 (germline): SGHTA, FQGNSA. The complete variable domain, with remaining parts taken from reference TRBV7-2 and TRBJ1-6, reads GAGVSQSPSNKVTEKGKDVELRCDPISGHTALYWYRQSLGQGLEFLIYFQGNSAPDKSGLPSDRFSAERTGGSVSTLTIQRTQQEDSAVYLCASSLDPGPVSPLHFGNGTRLTVT.

V and J are TRBV27 and TRBJ2-1, with D possibly matching TRBD2 (7 bases). Trimming cost V 2 bases and J 9 bases, with 17 bases left between them. CDR1 MNHEY and CDR2 SMNVEV come from the germline V gene (reference sequence). The CDR3 has 15 residues. The CDR3 loop reads CASSLMRGGRGEQFF. The CDR3 DNA follows: TGTGCCAGCAGTTTAATGAGGGGGGGCCGGGGTGAGCAGTTCTTC.

J is TRBJ2-5 and V is TRBV6-2 or TRBV6-3; D not resolved. The germline V gene has CDR1 MNHEY and CDR2 SVGEGT. Trimming removed 8 bases at V and 2 bases at J, with 6 bases between. The CDR3 runs 11 residues. Written as DNA, the CDR3 is TGTGCCAGCGGGGTACAAGAGACCCAGTACTTC. As protein: CASGVQETQYF.

The chain joins TRBV28 to TRBJ1-5; tentative D call: TRBD1 (5 bases). The CDR3 sequence is 15 residues long. V gave up 5 bases and J gave up 2 bases, with 13 bases separating them. Germline V gene lookup returns CDR1 MDHEN and CDR2 SYDVKM. CDR3 bases: TGTGCCAGCAGTGGGGCCCTCGGAGGCAATCAGCCCCAGCATTTT. Translated, it gives CASSGALGGNQPQHF.